Listed here is a single T cell receptor beta chain. The antigen is not known. The sample is drawn from a study of cytomegalovirus exposure and HLA in healthy donors. While the first cohort had around 700 subjects, the donors belonged to the separate validation cohort of more than 95 subjects. CDR1 is LGHNA and CDR2 is YSLEER in the germline V gene. The V gene lost 0 bases and the J gene lost 0 bases, with 9 bases spanning the gap. The CDR3 covers 15 residues. Using immunoSEQ multiplex PCR, the repertoire was profiled, and TCRdb retains in-frame clones only, with some absent. Counted here are some 320,000 clones, about 90% occurring once; the ten biggest clones make up roughly 1.2%. General observations from the study: Cytomegalovirus association was listed for about 150 TCR beta chains.

V and J are TRBV4-3 and TRBJ2-7, with no clear D. The source of this sequence is a woman between 25 and 40 years old in good health and CMV-seropositive. The specimen was PBMCs. CDR3 protein: CASSQDRSFSYEQYF. Here the CDR3 DNA reads TGCGCCAGCAGCCAAGATAGGAGCTTCTCCTACGAGCAGTACTTC.